This T cell receptor (beta chain) was recorded in a study of T cell responses to AZD1222 COVID-19 vaccine. The overall study: Second-dose recipients at about 4 or about 12 weeks were treated as one pooled group. Study outcomes and limitations: The reported proportion of spike-specific TCRs targeting unmutated variant regions was nearly half.

Germline loops: CDR1 SGHRS, CDR2 YFSETQ. The CDR3 consists of 14 residues. Trimming took 4 bases from V and 2 from J, leaving 12 bases between them. The method was immunoSEQ multiplex PCR; TCRdb's version includes in-frame clones alone and lacks a portion of them. The sample records under 80,000 clones, more than 70% being singletons. As concerns this clone: Its antigen is currently unknown.

The chain recombines TRBV5-1 with TRBJ1-1, with a possible D match to TRBD1 (5 bases). Specimen: peripheral blood, collected on day 0 of AZD1222 vaccination. This TCR was recovered from an adult in good health. CDR3 in amino acids: CASSRGGSNTEAFF. The DNA for the CDR3 is TGCGCCAGCAGCAGGGGCGGATCCAACACTGAAGCTTTCTTT.